The rows below give T cell receptor beta chains drawn from one sample of a study of T cells in Graves' hyperthyroidism and ophthalmopathy. TCRdb used MiXCR to reprocess the multiplex PCR reads, holding one entry per CDR3 protein. The profile shows hundreds of thousands of distinct CDR3 sequences, about 19% of them singletons. The sample was blood. The source is a woman between 50 and 59 years old with Graves' hyperthyroidism that later progressed to Graves' ophthalmopathy. Each CDR3 is given with its conserved first and last residue. The order of the fields is V gene, D gene, clone size, J gene, CDR3 protein, CDR3 DNA. The D gene is left open where the match is weak. Size tells how often a clone was seen (once, few, many) or the class of an expanded clone, and some rows leave it out.

>TRBV2|TRBD1|.|TRBJ1-5
CASRQPGQGHMGNQPQHF
TGTGCCAGCAGACAACCGGGACAGGGTCATATGGGCAATCAGCCCCAGCATTTT
>TRBV4-2|.|.|TRBJ2-7
CASSQGDLASYEQYF
TGTGCCAGCAGCCAAGGTGATCTAGCCTCCTACGAGCAGTACTTC
>TRBV11-2|.|.|TRBJ1-3
CASSRNRAGNTIYF
TGTGCCAGCAGCCGAAACAGGGCTGGAAACACCATATATTTT
>TRBV4-2|TRBD2|.|TRBJ2-5
CASSQFIAGGYETQYF
TGTGCCAGCAGCCAGTTCATAGCGGGGGGTTATGAGACCCAGTACTTC
>TRBV11-1|TRBD1|.|TRBJ2-1
CASRLQRQGQYNEQFF
TGTGCCAGCCGCCTTCAGAGACAGGGCCAATACAATGAGCAGTTCTTC
>TRBV7-8|.|.|TRBJ1-1
CASSFFARDFTEAFF
TGTGCCAGCAGCTTCTTTGCCCGGGACTTCACTGAAGCTTTCTTT
>TRBV11-2|TRBD1|.|TRBJ2-3
CASSLEGTDGIDTQYF
TGTGCCAGCAGCTTAGAGGGGACAGACGGCATAGATACGCAGTATTTT
>TRBV2|TRBD2|.|TRBJ2-3
CASSDLLAGSDTQYF
TGTGCCAGCAGTGATCTACTAGCGGGCTCGGATACGCAGTATTTT
>TRBV10-1|TRBD2|few|TRBJ2-7
CASSPSGGFHEQYF
TGCGCCAGCAGCCCTAGCGGGGGGTTCCACGAGCAGTACTTC
>TRBV5-6|.|.|TRBJ1-4
CASSLPGEKLFF
TGTGCCAGCAGCTTGCCCGGCGAAAAACTGTTTTTT
>TRBV2|.|few|TRBJ1-1
CASSDTRHTNTEAFF
TGTGCCAGCAGTGATACCCGCCATACGAACACTGAAGCTTTCTTT
>TRBV7-9|TRBD2|few|TRBJ2-7
CAGARRGYEQYF
TGTGCCGGTGCGAGGCGGGGGTACGAGCAGTACTTC
>TRBV11-2|.|many|TRBJ2-4
CASSSIQGQINIQYF
TGTGCCAGCAGCTCCATTCAGGGGCAGATAAACATTCAGTACTTC
>TRBV30|TRBD1|.|TRBJ2-7
CAWSVGTAGEQYF
TGTGCCTGGAGTGTAGGGACAGCAGGCGAGCAGTACTTC
>TRBV4-1|.|many|TRBJ1-5
CASSPARGNQPQHF
TGCGCCAGCAGTCCCGCCCGGGGGAATCAGCCCCAGCATTTT
>TRBV6-6|.|many|TRBJ2-7
CASSYLRGESSYEQYF
TGTGCCAGCAGTTACTTAAGGGGCGAAAGCTCCTACGAGCAGTACTTC
>TRBV10-2|.|.|TRBJ2-1
CASRIAGSSYNEQFF
TGCGCCAGCAGAATCGCGGGGTCATCCTACAATGAGCAGTTCTTC